Described below is a single T cell receptor (beta chain) sequence and its context. This specimen comes from a study of long-term antiretroviral therapy in people with HIV. The immunoSEQ assay was v3.0, run at survey level. This table comes from immunoSEQ multiplex PCR, and its TCRdb copy is limited to in-frame clones, with some not included. The sample records 25,000 to 30,000 clones, roughly 90% being singletons. This clonotype was obtained from a young woman with HIV. Sequencing was performed on unsorted PBMCs, taken 1.8 years after starting antiretroviral therapy.

CDR3 residues: CASSLASGTGIYSNQPQHF. The CDR3 region has the DNA TGTGCCAGCAGCTTAGCTTCGGGGACAGGTATTTATAGCAATCAGCCCCAGCATTTT. J is TRBJ1-5 and V is TRBV7-9; 8 bases map to TRBD1. Germline V gives CDR1 SEHNR, CDR2 FQNEAQ (reference sequence). The CDR3 has 19 residues. Trimming took 0 bases from V and 0 from J; bases not matched to a gene: 10.